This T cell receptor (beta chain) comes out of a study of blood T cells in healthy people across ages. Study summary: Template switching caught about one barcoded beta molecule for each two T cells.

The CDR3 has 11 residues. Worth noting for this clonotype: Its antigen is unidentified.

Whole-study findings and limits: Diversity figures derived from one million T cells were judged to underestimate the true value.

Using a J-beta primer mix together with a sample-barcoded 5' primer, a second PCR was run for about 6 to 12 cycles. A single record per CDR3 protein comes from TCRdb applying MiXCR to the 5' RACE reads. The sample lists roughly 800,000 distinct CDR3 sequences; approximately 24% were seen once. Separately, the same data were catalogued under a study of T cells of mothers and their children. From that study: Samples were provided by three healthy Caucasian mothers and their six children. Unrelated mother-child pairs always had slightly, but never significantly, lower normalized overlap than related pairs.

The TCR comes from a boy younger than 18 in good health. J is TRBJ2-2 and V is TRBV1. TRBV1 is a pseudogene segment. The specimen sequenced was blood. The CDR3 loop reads CTSPRTGELFF. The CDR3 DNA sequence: TGCACCAGCCCGAGAACCGGGGAGCTGTTTTTT.